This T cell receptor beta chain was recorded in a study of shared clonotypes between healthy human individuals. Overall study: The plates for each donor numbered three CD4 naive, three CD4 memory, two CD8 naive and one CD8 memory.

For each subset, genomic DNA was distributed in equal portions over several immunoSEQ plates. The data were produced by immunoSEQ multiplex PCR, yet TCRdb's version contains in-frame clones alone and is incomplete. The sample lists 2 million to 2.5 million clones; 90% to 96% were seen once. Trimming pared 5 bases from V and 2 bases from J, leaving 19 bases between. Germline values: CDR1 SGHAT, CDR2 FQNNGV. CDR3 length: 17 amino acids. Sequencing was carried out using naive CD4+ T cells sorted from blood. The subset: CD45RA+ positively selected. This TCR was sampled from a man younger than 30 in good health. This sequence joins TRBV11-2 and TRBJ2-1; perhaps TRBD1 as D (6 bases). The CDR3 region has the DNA TGTGCCAGCAGCCAGGGCCCTGACAGGACAACCTACAATGAGCAGTTCTTC. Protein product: CASSQGPDRTTYNEQFF. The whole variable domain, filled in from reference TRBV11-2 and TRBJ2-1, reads EAGVAQSPRYKIIEKRQSVAFWCNPISGHATLYWYQQILGQGPKLLIQFQNNGVVDDSQLPKDRFSAERLKGVDSTLKIQPAKLEDSAVYLCASSQGPDRTTYNEQFFGPGTRLTVL.